This T cell receptor (beta chain) was observed in a study of blood T cell repertoires in COVID-19. Whole-study context: The analysed material was cDNA or gDNA that came from T cells, B-cell-depleted T cells, or PBMCs.

Recruited during active infection, patients (from Seattle) were subsequently followed longitudinally. This CDR3 comprises 14 residues. V shed 4 bases, J shed 4 bases, and the junction held 7 bases outside the gene matches. Germline V gene sequence: CDR1 GTSNPN, CDR2 SVGIG (reference sequence). The authors' processing: Nucleated cell number was recorded as an estimate derived from reference gene primer amplification. Repertoires were generated with immunoSEQ multiplex PCR, while TCRdb's copy carries only in-frame clones and drops some. D and trimming were read from the DNA, whereas the V and J calls and clone size are those reported in that table. This sample has around 270,000 clones, with roughly four fifths found just once.

The TCR was taken from a person aged 70 to 80 with COVID-19, enrolled during active disease. Input material: peripheral blood. V gene TRBV30 combines with J gene TRBJ1-5; TRBD1 matches at 7 bases. CDR3 loop: CAWKRAGGNQPQHF. The DNA of the CDR3 is TGTGCCTGGAAGCGGGCAGGGGGAAATCAGCCCCAGCATTTT.